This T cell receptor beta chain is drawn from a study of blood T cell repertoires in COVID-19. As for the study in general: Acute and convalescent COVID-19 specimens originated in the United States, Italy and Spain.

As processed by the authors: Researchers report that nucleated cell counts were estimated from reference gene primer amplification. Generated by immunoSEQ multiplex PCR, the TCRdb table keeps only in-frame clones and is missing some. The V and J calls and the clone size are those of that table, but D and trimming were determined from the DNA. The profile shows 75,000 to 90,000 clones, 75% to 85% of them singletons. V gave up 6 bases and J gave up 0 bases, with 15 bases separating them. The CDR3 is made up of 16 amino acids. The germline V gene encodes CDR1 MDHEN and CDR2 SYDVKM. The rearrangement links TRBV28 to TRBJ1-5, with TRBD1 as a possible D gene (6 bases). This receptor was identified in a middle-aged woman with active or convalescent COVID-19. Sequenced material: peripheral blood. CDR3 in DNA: TGTGCCAGCAGCACCCCCACAGGGAATAGCAATCAGCCCCAGCATTTT. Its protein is CASSTPTGNSNQPQHF.